In its sample, the clone carrying this TCR beta chain was seen once. The data were obtained in a study of blood T cell repertoires in COVID-19. Sequencing used immunoSEQ multiplex PCR; TCRdb keeps in-frame clones, though not all of them. Of 220,000 or so clones in the sample, approximately 86% were seen once. This clonotype was sampled from a woman between 50 and 59 years old with COVID-19, enrolled during active disease. Material for sequencing was peripheral blood.

CDR3 loop: CASSIRGSHSPLHF. CDR3 in DNA: TGTGCCAGTAGTATTAGGGGGTCCCATTCACCCCTCCACTTT. The chain uses TRBV19 and TRBJ1-6, with D maybe TRBD1 (6 bases). Between the trimmed V and J ends, which lost 3 bases and 8 bases, there was a span of 11 bases. The germline V gene has CDR1 LNHDA and CDR2 SQIVND (reference sequence). This CDR3 has 14 residues.